Each of the 2 T cell receptor beta chains below was sequenced from the same sample in a study of metastatic and nonmetastatic thyroid tumors. Before thyroid surgery, none of the patients had received any treatment. MiXCR reprocessed the PCR reads for TCRdb. The sample consists of tens of thousands of clones, around 19% of them appearing once. The sample taken for sequencing was blood. Receptor source: a female donor with papillary thyroid cancer or a benign thyroid nodule (not recorded which). Some clones in this sample may be carry-over from other donors' samples.

This clone was seen a handful of times. The CDR3 DNA follows: TGTGCCAGCAGAGCGACTAGCTCCTACGAGCAGTACTTC. Residues: CASRATSSYEQYF. The chain is built from TRBV6-2 or TRBV6-3 and TRBJ2-7; tentative D call: TRBD2 (6 bases). Trimming stripped 6 bases from V and 0 bases from J, with 9 bases between. Germline values: CDR1 MNHEY, CDR2 SVGEGT. The CDR3 runs 13 residues.

This clone was observed at least ten times. This chain uses TRBV6-1 with TRBJ2-3; 11 bases are shared with TRBD1. V lost 9 bases, J lost 3 bases, and 5 bases stayed unmatched. From germline, CDR1 is MNHNS and CDR2 SASEGT. This CDR3 is built from 14 residues. CDR3 DNA sequence: TGTGCCAGTGCCGGGACAGGGGGAACAGATACGCAGTATTTT. Its protein product is CASAGTGGTDTQYF.